Each of the 18 T cell receptor beta chains below was sequenced from the same sample in a study of human T cells and chemical hapten exposure. TCRdb re-called the RACE reads through MiXCR, storing one row per CDR3 protein. The table shows some 400,000 distinct CDR3 sequences, with 4.8% occurring only once. Time point noted: patch test 1, 2 weeks after DPC sensitization. Treatment defined: therapeutic diphenylcyclopropenone sensitization with weekly scalp DPC. Sequencing was performed on whole blood, taken in connection with sensitization to the hapten diphenylcyclopropenone (DPC). The receptors were gathered from a woman in her fifties or sixties with alopecia areata. Some clones in this sample may be carry-over from other donors' samples.

This clonotype was seen a handful of times. The gene calls are TRBV29-1 and TRBJ2-5, with D unresolved. The germline V and J ends were trimmed by 4 bases and 5 bases, with 14 bases remaining between them. In germline, CDR1 is SQVTM, CDR2 ANQGSEA. The CDR3 is 13 residues long. The CDR3 nucleotides are TGCAGCGTTGGACAAAACGGCAGGGAGACCCAGTACTTC. Amino acid sequence: CSVGQNGRETQYF.

This clonotype was counted many times. The chain combines TRBV12-3 or TRBV12-4 with TRBJ2-5, with 11 bases that match TRBD2. This CDR3 is built from 15 residues. The V gene end was trimmed by 5 bases and the J gene end by 4 bases; junction bases not matched to a gene: 6. The DNA of the CDR3 is TGTGCCAGCAGTCGTAGCGGGGGGGCCGGAGAGACCCAGTACTTC. Translation: CASSRSGGAGETQYF.

The chain joins TRBV21-1 to TRBJ2-7; the table's D call, TRBD1, was not checked against the DNA. TRBV21-1 constitutes a pseudogene. The CDR3 contains 15 residues. The CDR3 DNA follows: TGTGCCAGCAGCTCGGGAACAGGACTCTCCTACGAGCAGTACTTC. It encodes CASSSGTGLSYEQYF.

CDR3 region: CASSIDSTSRSPLHF. The CDR3 DNA sequence: TGTGCCAGTAGTATAGATAGTACTTCGCGTTCACCCCTCCACTTT. This sequence joins TRBV19 and TRBJ1-6, with D hard to call. V lost 0 bases and J lost 9, with 12 bases in between. Germline V gene lookup returns CDR1 LNHDA and CDR2 SQIVND (reference sequence). This CDR3 is built from 15 residues.

This clonotype was seen more than once but under ten times. V usage is TRBV5-1 and J usage is TRBJ2-1; maybe TRBD2 (6 bases). Trimming cost V 0 bases and J 4 bases, with 14 bases left between them. Germline CDR1 reads SGHRS; CDR2 reads YFSETQ. The CDR3 is 16 amino acids. For the CDR3, the DNA is TGCGCCAGCAGCTTGGTAGGTAGCGGCAGATACAATGAGCAGTTCTTC. Protein product: CASSLVGSGRYNEQFF.

This clonotype appeared many times. The chain has TRBV11-2 and TRBJ1-1; D remains ambiguous. CDR3 length equals 15 residues. Germline CDR1 reads SGHAT; CDR2 reads FQNNGV. The V and J ends lost 5 bases and 1 base respectively, with 14 bases between them. The chain's CDR3 is CASSLQGRSNTEAFF. The CDR3 coding sequence is TGTGCCAGCAGCCTACAAGGACGGTCGAACACTGAAGCTTTCTTT. Variable domain in full (rest from reference TRBV11-2 and TRBJ1-1): EAGVAQSPRYKIIEKRQSVAFWCNPISGHATLYWYQQILGQGPKLLIQFQNNGVVDDSQLPKDRFSAERLKGVDSTLKIQPAKLEDSAVYLCASSLQGRSNTEAFFGQGTRLTVV.

The rearrangement uses TRBV7-2 and TRBJ2-7, with TRBD2 matching 7 bases. Germline V gives CDR1 SGHTA, CDR2 FQGNSA. Trimming took 5 bases from V and 2 from J; bases not matched to a gene: 9. This CDR3 comprises 15 residues. The DNA for the CDR3 is TGTGCCAGCAGCCGGCCGGAGCGGGGACCCTACGAGCAGTACTTC. Protein product: CASSRPERGPYEQYF.

The chain combines TRBV4-3 with TRBJ2-7, with TRBD2 matching 11 bases. The V and J ends lost 1 base and 0 bases, in that order; junction bases with no gene match: 2. The germline V gene encodes CDR1 LGHNA and CDR2 YSLEER. The CDR3 extends over 16 amino acids. For the CDR3, the DNA is TGCGCCAGCAGCCAAGGGACTAGCGGGTTCTCCTACGAGCAGTACTTC. Translated, it gives CASSQGTSGFSYEQYF.

This clonotype occurred many times. The V and J genes are TRBV5-1 and TRBJ2-1; tentative D call: TRBD1 (6 bases). The germline V and J ends were trimmed by 3 bases and 1 base, with 11 bases remaining between them. CDR1 is SGHRS, CDR2 YFSETQ, per germline. This CDR3 has 15 residues. The CDR3 DNA reads TGCGCCAGCAGCTATGGGGGCCCGTCCTACAATGAGCAGTTCTTC. It is translated as CASSYGGPSYNEQFF.

At least ten counts were recorded for this clonotype. V usage is TRBV14 and J usage is TRBJ1-4; no definite D call. Trimming cost V 1 base and J 7 bases, with 7 bases left between them. Germline V gene data show CDR1 as SGHDN and CDR2 as FVKESK. This CDR3 has 13 amino acids. CDR3 nucleotide sequence: TGTGCCAGCAGCCAAGTTCCGGTTGAAAAACTGTTTTTT. Encoded protein: CASSQVPVEKLFF.

This clonotype appeared a few times. The V call is TRBV7-2, the J call TRBJ2-2, with D possibly matching TRBD2 (5 bases). In germline, CDR1 is SGHTA, CDR2 FQGNSA. Trimming pared 0 bases from V and 4 bases from J, leaving 6 bases between. This CDR3 comprises 14 residues. CDR3 DNA: TGTGCCAGCAGCTTAGCGGGGAGCACCGGGGAGCTGTTTTTT. Its protein product is CASSLAGSTGELFF.

This clonotype was observed a handful of times. The chain uses TRBV5-1 and TRBJ1-4; possibly TRBD1 for D (5 bases). Trimming pared 0 bases from V and 8 bases from J, leaving 14 bases between. This CDR3 comprises 15 residues. CDR1 and CDR2 from the germline V gene are SGHRS and YFSETQ. CDR3 in amino acids: CASSLAGQSGEKLFF. The CDR3 region has the DNA TGCGCCAGCAGCTTGGCAGGGCAGTCGGGAGAAAAACTGTTTTTT. Supplemented by reference TRBV5-1 and TRBJ1-4, the full variable domain reads KAGVTQTPRYLIKTRGQQVTLSCSPISGHRSVSWYQQTPGQGLQFLFEYFSETQRNKGNFPGRFSGRQFSNSRSEMNVSTLELGDSALYLCASSLAGQSGEKLFFGSGTQLSVL.

The chain joins TRBV14 to TRBJ1-1; unclear D gene. Germline V CDR1 and CDR2: SGHDN, FVKESK. Trimming pared 4 bases from V and 11 bases from J, leaving 17 bases between. The CDR3 contains 13 residues. The CDR3 sequence is CASSPDLLRVAFF. The CDR3 DNA follows: TGTGCCAGCAGCCCAGACCTGCTTCGGGTGGCTTTCTTT.

This chain joins TRBV4-1 and TRBJ2-7, with 8 bases matching TRBD1. Germline V CDR1 and CDR2: MGHRA, YSYEKL. The CDR3 runs to 14 residues. V gave up 0 bases and J gave up 3 bases; unmatched junction bases: 1. The CDR3, as DNA: TGCGCCAGCAGCCAAGAGGACAGGGACTACGAGCAGTACTTC. Its translation: CASSQEDRDYEQYF.

For the CDR3, the DNA is TGTGCCAGCACCAGGGACACTACCTACGAGCAGTACTTC. Translated: CASTRDTTYEQYF. The chain is built from TRBV28 and TRBJ2-7; tentatively, D is TRBD1 (6 bases). The CDR3 loop spans 13 amino acids. The germline V and J ends were trimmed by 7 bases and 2 bases, with 12 bases remaining between them. Per germline, CDR1 MDHEN and CDR2 SYDVKM.

There are a few counts of this clonotype. A junction boundary mismatches the germline segment, possibly from a read error. The V and J genes are TRBV27 and TRBJ2-1; a weak D match, TRBD2 (7 bases). CDR3 length: 13 amino acids. The V gene's germline CDR1 is MNHEY and CDR2 SMNVEV (reference sequence). The CDR3 loop reads CARSLWGGDEQFF. The CDR3, as DNA: TGTGCCAGAAGTTTATGGGGGGGCGATGAGCAGTTCTTC.

This clonotype was detected many times. The V call is TRBV5-6, the J call TRBJ2-7; 9 bases agree with TRBD1. Germline V gene data show CDR1 as SGHDT and CDR2 as YYEEEE. J gave up 5 bases and V 4 bases, and 13 bases lay outside the gene matches. This CDR3 spans 16 amino acids. The CDR3 DNA reads TGTGCCAGCAGCGAGATGACCGGGACAGGGCTCCACGAGCAGTACTTC. It encodes CASSEMTGTGLHEQYF.

This clonotype has only a few counts. The chain couples TRBV9 to TRBJ2-7; D is uncertain. The CDR3 totals 15 residues. V lost 4 bases and J 3 bases, leaving 17 bases between the germline ends. Germline V gives CDR1 SGDLS, CDR2 YYNGEE. The CDR3 loop is CASSPFQTYSYEQYF. In nucleotides, the CDR3 is TGTGCCAGCAGCCCCTTCCAGACATATAGCTACGAGCAGTACTTC.